Each of the 2 T cell receptor beta chains below was sequenced from the same sample in a study of shared clonotypes between healthy human individuals. The data were produced by immunoSEQ multiplex PCR, yet TCRdb's version contains in-frame clones alone and is incomplete. The sample carries more than 2 million clones, approximately 95% recorded once. The sample comprised naive CD4+ T cells sorted from blood. Subset specified: CD45RA+ positively selected. These receptors all stem from a man aged 18 to 29 in good health.

The chain links TRBV4-1 to TRBJ2-1; D not resolved. The CDR3 loop spans 17 amino acids. V was pared by 1 base and J by 0 bases, with 13 bases between. Germline CDR1 is MGHRA and CDR2 is YSYEKL. CDR3 nucleotide sequence: TGCGCCAGCAGCCAAGGGCCTCCCGTGGGCTCCTACAATGAGCAGTTCTTC. Its protein product is CASSQGPPVGSYNEQFF.

Only a few counts were recorded for this clone. The same CDR3 is also encoded by other DNA sequences in this sample. The chain recombines TRBV28 with TRBJ1-6; D call uncertain. Germline V gene data show CDR1 as MDHEN and CDR2 as SYDVKM. V lost 2 bases and J lost 8, with 4 bases in between. The CDR3 sequence is 12 residues long. CDR3 loop: CASSLPDSPLHF. In DNA form, the CDR3 reads TGTGCCAGCAGTTTACCGGATTCACCCCTCCACTTT.